Detailed here is one TCR beta chain. Trimming shortened V by 4 bases and J by 8 bases, and 16 bases separated the two germline ends. This CDR3 has 15 residues. Germline V lookup: CDR1 SGHRS, CDR2 YFSETQ. This specimen belongs to a study of blood T cell repertoires in COVID-19. Overall study context: Researchers got acute and convalescent COVID-19 samples from the United States, Italy and Spain.

Repertoires were generated with immunoSEQ multiplex PCR, while TCRdb's copy carries only in-frame clones and drops some. The sample carries about 300,000 clones, 88% recorded once. The specimen sequenced was peripheral blood. The rearrangement joins TRBV5-1 to TRBJ1-6; D call uncertain. The clonotype originates from a woman aged 25 to 39 who had recovered from COVID-19. The CDR3 DNA is TGCGCCAGCAGCCCAGAAATACAGAGGGATTCACCCCTCCACTTT. This sequence encodes CASSPEIQRDSPLHF. The full variable domain, rest sourced from reference TRBV5-1 and TRBJ1-6, is KAGVTQTPRYLIKTRGQQVTLSCSPISGHRSVSWYQQTPGQGLQFLFEYFSETQRNKGNFPGRFSGRQFSNSRSEMNVSTLELGDSALYLCASSPEIQRDSPLHFGNGTRLTVT.